The TCR beta chain described here comes from a study of blood T cell repertoires in COVID-19. Study details: T cells, B-cell-depleted T cells, or PBMCs supplied cDNA or gDNA.

The assay was immunoSEQ multiplex PCR, and TCRdb's table has in-frame clones only and misses some. The profile shows 150,000 to 200,000 clones, 65% to 90% of them singletons. V gave up 3 bases and J gave up 8 bases; unmatched junction bases: 7. Germline CDR1 and CDR2: KGHSH and LQKENI. The CDR3 runs 15 residues. Seattle cases were enrolled at active infection and followed longitudinally. The rearrangement links TRBV18 to TRBJ2-1; TRBD2 aligns across 10 bases. This sequence was found in a middle-aged woman with COVID-19, enrolled during active disease. The sample comprised peripheral blood. The CDR3 protein is CASSPGSGRVDEQFF. DNA for the CDR3: TGTGCCAGCTCACCGGGGAGCGGGAGGGTCGATGAGCAGTTCTTC.